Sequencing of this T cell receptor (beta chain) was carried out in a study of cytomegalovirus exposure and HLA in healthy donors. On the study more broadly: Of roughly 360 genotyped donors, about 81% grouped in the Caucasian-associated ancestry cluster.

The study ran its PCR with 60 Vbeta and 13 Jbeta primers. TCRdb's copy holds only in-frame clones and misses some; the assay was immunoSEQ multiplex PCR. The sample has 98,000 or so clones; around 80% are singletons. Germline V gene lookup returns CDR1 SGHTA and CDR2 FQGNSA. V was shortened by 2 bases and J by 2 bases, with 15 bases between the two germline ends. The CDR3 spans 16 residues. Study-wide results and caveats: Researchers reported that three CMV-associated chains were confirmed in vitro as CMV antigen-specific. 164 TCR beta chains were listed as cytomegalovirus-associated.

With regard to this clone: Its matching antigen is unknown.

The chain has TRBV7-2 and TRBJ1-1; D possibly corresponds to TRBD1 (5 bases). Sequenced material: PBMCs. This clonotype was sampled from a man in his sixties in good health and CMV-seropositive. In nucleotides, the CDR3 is TGTGCCAGCAGCTTACTAGGTTGGAGGGGAAACACTGAAGCTTTCTTT. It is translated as CASSLLGWRGNTEAFF.